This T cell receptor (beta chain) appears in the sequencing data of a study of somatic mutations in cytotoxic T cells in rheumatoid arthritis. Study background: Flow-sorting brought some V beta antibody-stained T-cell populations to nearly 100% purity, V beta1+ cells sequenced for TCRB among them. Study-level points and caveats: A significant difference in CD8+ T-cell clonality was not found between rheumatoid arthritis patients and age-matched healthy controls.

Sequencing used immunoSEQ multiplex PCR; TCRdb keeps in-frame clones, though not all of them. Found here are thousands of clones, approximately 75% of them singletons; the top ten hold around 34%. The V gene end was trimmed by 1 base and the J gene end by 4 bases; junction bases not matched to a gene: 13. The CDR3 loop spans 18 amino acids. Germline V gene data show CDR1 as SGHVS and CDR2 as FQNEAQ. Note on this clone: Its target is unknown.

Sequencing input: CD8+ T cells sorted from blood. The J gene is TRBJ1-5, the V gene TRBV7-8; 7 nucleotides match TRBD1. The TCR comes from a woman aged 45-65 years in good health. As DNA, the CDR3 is TGTGCCAGCAGCTTAGTTCCCCCTGGGCCAGGGGGGAATCAGCCCCAGCATTTT. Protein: CASSLVPPGPGGNQPQHF.